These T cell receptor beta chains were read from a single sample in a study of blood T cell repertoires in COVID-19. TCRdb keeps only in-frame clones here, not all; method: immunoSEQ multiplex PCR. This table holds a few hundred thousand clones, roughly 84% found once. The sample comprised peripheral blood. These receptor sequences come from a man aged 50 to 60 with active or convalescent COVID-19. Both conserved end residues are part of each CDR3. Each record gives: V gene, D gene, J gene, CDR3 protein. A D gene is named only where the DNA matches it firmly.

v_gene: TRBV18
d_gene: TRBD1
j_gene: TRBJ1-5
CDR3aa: CASSPGTGFNQPQHF

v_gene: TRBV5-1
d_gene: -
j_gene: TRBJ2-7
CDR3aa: CASSPGHFSYEQYF

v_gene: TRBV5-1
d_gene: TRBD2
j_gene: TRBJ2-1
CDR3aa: CASRQPGTSGGNEQFF

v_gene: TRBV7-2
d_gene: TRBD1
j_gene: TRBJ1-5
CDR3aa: CASSSRGGTGRNQPQHF

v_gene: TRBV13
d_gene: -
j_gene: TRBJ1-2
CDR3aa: CASREGGYGYTF

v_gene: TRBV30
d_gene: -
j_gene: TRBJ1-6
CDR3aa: CAWSGGPRGFNSPLHF

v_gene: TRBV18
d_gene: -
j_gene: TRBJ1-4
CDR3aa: CASSPNFGWEEKLFF

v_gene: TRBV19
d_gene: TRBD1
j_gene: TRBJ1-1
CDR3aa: CASSIQGGTEAFF

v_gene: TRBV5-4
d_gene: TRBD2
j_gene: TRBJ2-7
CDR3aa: CASSGASGSSSYEQYF

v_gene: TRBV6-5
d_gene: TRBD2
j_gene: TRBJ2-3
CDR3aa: CASSSTSGGPDTQYF

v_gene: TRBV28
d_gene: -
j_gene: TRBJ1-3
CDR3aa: CASISGGASSGNTIYF

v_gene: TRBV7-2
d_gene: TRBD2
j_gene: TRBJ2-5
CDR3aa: CASSGGLAGAPPYF

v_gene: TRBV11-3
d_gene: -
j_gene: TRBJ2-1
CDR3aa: CASSSSAGSYNEQFF

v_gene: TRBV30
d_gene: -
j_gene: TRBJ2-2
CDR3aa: CAWSQPDRNTGELFF

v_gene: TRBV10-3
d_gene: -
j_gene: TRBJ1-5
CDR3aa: CAISETPADQPQHF

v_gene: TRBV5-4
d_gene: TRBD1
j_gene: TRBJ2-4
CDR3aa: CASSLGQGALAKNIQYF

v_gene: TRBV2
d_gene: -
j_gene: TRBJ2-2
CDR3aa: CASRVGSNTGELFF

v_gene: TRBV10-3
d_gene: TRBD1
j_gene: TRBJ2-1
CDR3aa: CAISGGTGKPSSYNEQFF

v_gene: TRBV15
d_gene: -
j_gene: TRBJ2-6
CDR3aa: CATSRPETGANVLTF

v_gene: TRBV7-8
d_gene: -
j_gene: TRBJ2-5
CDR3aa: CASSFRGWGGQETQYF

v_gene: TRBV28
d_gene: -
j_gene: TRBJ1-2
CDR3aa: CASSLDQGGGYTF

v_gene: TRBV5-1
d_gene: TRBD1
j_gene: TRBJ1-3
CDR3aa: CASSPQGTDTIYF

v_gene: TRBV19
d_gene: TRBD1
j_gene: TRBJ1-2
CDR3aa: CASSIASGTANYGYTF

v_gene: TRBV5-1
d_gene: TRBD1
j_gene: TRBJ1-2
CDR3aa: CASSEGQGFGYTF

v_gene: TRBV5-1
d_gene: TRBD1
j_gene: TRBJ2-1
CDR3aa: CASSLTGFGLTEQFF

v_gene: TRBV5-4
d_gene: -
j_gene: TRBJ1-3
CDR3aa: CASSPPTGWHTLLSGNTIYF

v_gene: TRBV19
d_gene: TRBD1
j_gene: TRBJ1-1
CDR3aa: CASNAPGQGKITEAFF

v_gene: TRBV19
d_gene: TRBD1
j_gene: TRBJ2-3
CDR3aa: CASSATGQGSSDTQYF

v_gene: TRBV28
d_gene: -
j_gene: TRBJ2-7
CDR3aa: CASSLNFGRREQYF

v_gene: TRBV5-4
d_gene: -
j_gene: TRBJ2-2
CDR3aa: CASSLSSRPTGELFF

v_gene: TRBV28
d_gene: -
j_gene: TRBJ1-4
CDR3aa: CASSSVWALFF

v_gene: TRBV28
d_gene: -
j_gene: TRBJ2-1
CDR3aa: CASRLADFGYNEQFF

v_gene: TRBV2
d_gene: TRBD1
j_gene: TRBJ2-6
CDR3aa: CASCGGQGESGANVLTF

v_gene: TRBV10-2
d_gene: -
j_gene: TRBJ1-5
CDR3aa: CASSAYSNQPQHF

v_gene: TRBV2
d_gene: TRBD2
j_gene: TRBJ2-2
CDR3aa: CASRLAGASGELFF

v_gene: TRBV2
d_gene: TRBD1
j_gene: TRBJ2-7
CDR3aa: CASSGIDRGASYEQYF

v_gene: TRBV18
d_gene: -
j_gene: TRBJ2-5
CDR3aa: CASSPTASLQETQYF

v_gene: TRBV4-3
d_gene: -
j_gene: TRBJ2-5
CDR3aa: CASSQDGGLVGTQYF

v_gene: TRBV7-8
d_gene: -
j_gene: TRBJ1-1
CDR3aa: CASSTIRGPNTEAFF

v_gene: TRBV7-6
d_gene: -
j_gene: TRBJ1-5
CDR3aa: CASSQHPPGHSRYDQPQHF

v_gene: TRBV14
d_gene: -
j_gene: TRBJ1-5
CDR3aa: CASSQSGGTVRNF

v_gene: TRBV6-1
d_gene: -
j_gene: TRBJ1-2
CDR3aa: CASSASGGTLTNYGYTF

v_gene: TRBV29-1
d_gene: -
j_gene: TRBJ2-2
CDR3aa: CSVNGMGGQRGTGELFF

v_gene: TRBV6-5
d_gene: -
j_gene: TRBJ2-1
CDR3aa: CASSYYGGNEQFF

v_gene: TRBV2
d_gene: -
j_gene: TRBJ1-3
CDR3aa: CASSESGGWGNTIYF

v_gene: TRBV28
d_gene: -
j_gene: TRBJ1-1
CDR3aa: CASSVDTQNTEAFF